This is a list of T cell receptor beta chains from one sample in a study of Graves' ophthalmopathy and Graves' hyperthyroidism. In TCRdb, the multiplex PCR reads were re-called with MiXCR into one record per CDR3 protein. Among 300,000 to 400,000 distinct CDR3 sequences listed, 15% to 20% were seen once. Sequencing was performed on peripheral blood. All receptors come from an adult man with Graves' ophthalmopathy. Each CDR3 is given with its conserved first and last residue. A D gene is named only where the DNA matches it firmly. Clone size, where shown, is once, few, many, or a class for clones that have expanded.

cdr3_aa,cdr3_nt,v_call,d_call,j_call,clone_size
CASSREGQPSYEQYF,TGTGCCAGCAGTAGAGAAGGACAGCCTTCCTACGAGCAGTACTTC,TRBV6-2/TRBV6-3,.,TRBJ2-7,many
CASSATYTNTEAFF,TGTGCCAGCAGTGCTACATATACAAACACTGAAGCTTTCTTT,TRBV6-2/TRBV6-3,.,TRBJ1-1,many
CASSYGTSQETQYF,TGTGCCAGCAGTTACGGGACATCGCAAGAGACCCAGTACTTC,TRBV6-5,.,TRBJ2-5,many
CASSLSGVYGYTF,TGTGCCAGCAGCTTATCGGGCGTATATGGCTACACCTTC,TRBV7-2,.,TRBJ1-2,many
CAGLGGGSSNYGYTF,TGTGCCGGACTAGGGGGGGGCTCTTCTAACTATGGCTACACCTTC,TRBV6-5,.,TRBJ1-2,medium-sized
CASTENWSFSGANVLTF,TGTGCCAGCACAGAGAATTGGTCTTTTTCTGGGGCCAACGTCCTGACTTTC,TRBV12-3/TRBV12-4,.,TRBJ2-6,many
CASIDRGVSEAFF,TGTGCCAGCATTGACAGGGGAGTGTCTGAAGCTTTCTTT,TRBV12-3/TRBV12-4,TRBD1,TRBJ1-1,many
CASSPATGGQPQHF,TGTGCCAGCAGCCCGGCCACAGGTGGACAGCCCCAGCATTTT,TRBV6-2/TRBV6-3,.,TRBJ1-5,many
CASRRTSGSYEQYF,TGTGCCAGCAGACGGACTAGCGGGTCCTACGAGCAGTACTTC,TRBV6-5,TRBD2,TRBJ2-7,many
CASSIEGTYEQYF,TGTGCCAGTAGTATAGAGGGAACCTACGAGCAGTACTTC,TRBV19,.,TRBJ2-7,many
CSASSVQETQYF,TGCAGTGCTAGCAGCGTTCAAGAGACCCAGTACTTC,TRBV20-1,.,TRBJ2-5,many
CASSLVMDTEAFF,TGTGCCAGCAGCTTAGTTATGGACACTGAAGCTTTCTTT,TRBV11-1,.,TRBJ1-1,many
CASSLLIGQKTEAFF,TGCGCCAGCAGCTTATTGATCGGGCAGAAAACTGAAGCTTTCTTT,TRBV11-3,.,TRBJ1-1,.
CASSQDLVGTEYEQYF,TGCGCCAGCAGCCAAGATTTGGTGGGGACAGAGTACGAGCAGTACTTC,TRBV4-1,TRBD1,TRBJ2-7,many
CAWSVSNNSPLHF,TGTGCCTGGAGTGTCTCCAATAATTCACCCCTCCACTTT,TRBV30,.,TRBJ1-6,.
CASSSRLEQYF,TGTGCCAGCAGCTCCAGACTGGAGCAGTACTTC,TRBV5-5,.,TRBJ2-7,many
CACVDRTGLGTEAFF,TGTGCCTGCGTGGATAGGACAGGGCTCGGCACTGAAGCTTTCTTT,TRBV30,TRBD1,TRBJ1-1,few
CASSSTTDTQYF,TGTGCCAGCAGTTCCACGACAGATACGCAGTATTTT,TRBV6-2/TRBV6-3,.,TRBJ2-3,many
CASSLVRDSDLTF,TGTGCCAGCAGCTTAGTTCGGGACTCCGACCTGACTTTC,TRBV7-8,.,TRBJ2-6,.
CSARRSTGGAEVGIQYF,TGCAGTGCTCGGCGATCGACAGGGGGCGCGGAGGTGGGCATTCAGTACTTC,TRBV20-1,TRBD1,TRBJ2-4,many
CAWSRGGGSYEQYF,TGTGCCTGGAGTCGAGGCGGGGGCTCCTACGAGCAGTACTTC,TRBV30,TRBD2,TRBJ2-7,many
CSARDREKGRHYEQYF,TGCAGTGCTAGAGATCGGGAGAAGGGCCGTCACTACGAGCAGTACTTC,TRBV20-1,.,TRBJ2-7,many
CASSPGPELFF,TGTGCCAGCAGTCCTGGTCCTGAGCTGTTTTTT,TRBV6-5,.,TRBJ2-2,many
CASSSGQIIGETQYF,TGTGCCAGCAGTTCGGGACAGATCATAGGGGAGACCCAGTACTTC,TRBV12-3/TRBV12-4,TRBD1,TRBJ2-5,many
CAWSVSQAGYGYTF,TGTGCCTGGAGTGTATCGCAGGCAGGCTATGGCTACACCTTC,TRBV30,.,TRBJ1-2,many
CASSRTRLAGGETQYF,TGTGCCAGCAGCCGAACCCGACTAGCGGGAGGGGAGACCCAGTACTTC,TRBV12-3/TRBV12-4,TRBD2,TRBJ2-5,.
CAIQLSNQPQHF,TGTGCCATCCAACTTAGCAATCAGCCCCAGCATTTT,TRBV28,.,TRBJ1-5,many
CASSTGLAGRGEQYF,TGTGCCAGCAGCACGGGACTAGCGGGAAGAGGCGAGCAGTACTTC,TRBV7-6,TRBD2,TRBJ2-7,.
CSVEDRGTSPETQYF,TGCAGCGTTGAAGATCGCGGGACTAGTCCGGAGACCCAGTACTTC,TRBV29-1,TRBD2,TRBJ2-5,many
CASSPRGSATFYGYTF,TGTGCCAGCTCACCCAGGGGGTCGGCGACCTTCTATGGCTACACCTTC,TRBV18,TRBD1,TRBJ1-2,many
CSALGSTGFQETQYF,TGCAGTGCTCTGGGAAGTACAGGGTTCCAAGAGACCCAGTACTTC,TRBV20-1,.,TRBJ2-5,many
CASSPLEANYGYTF,TGTGCCAGCAGCCCTCTCGAAGCTAACTATGGCTACACCTTC,TRBV7-6,.,TRBJ1-2,many
CASSPGPTASGYTF,TGTGCCAGCAGCCCGGGACCTACCGCTTCGGGCTACACCTTC,TRBV7-8,.,TRBJ1-2,many
CASSYLRDSEAFF,TGTGCCAGCAGTTACCTTAGGGACAGTGAAGCTTTCTTT,TRBV6-2/TRBV6-3,TRBD1,TRBJ1-1,.
CASSEQARGSGELFF,TGTGCCAGCAGTGAGCAAGCTCGGGGTTCCGGGGAGCTGTTTTTT,TRBV6-1,.,TRBJ2-2,many
CASSVALEGDTQYF,TGTGCCAGCAGCGTAGCACTAGAGGGAGATACGCAGTATTTT,TRBV9,.,TRBJ2-3,many
CASSYAGEGYDEAFF,TGTGCCAGCAGTTATGCGGGGGAGGGCTACGATGAAGCTTTCTTT,TRBV6-5,.,TRBJ1-1,.
CASSLDTGEETQYF,TGTGCCAGCAGCTTAGACACAGGAGAAGAGACCCAGTACTTC,TRBV7-2,.,TRBJ2-5,many
CSAHSGGEETQYF,TGCAGTGCGCATAGCGGGGGGGAGGAGACCCAGTACTTC,TRBV20-1,TRBD2,TRBJ2-5,many
CASQQGLDYGYTF,TGTGCCAGCCAACAGGGGCTTGACTATGGCTACACCTTC,TRBV6-5,TRBD1,TRBJ1-2,many
CASSEGWVGQPQHF,TGTGCCAGTTCCGAAGGCTGGGTCGGTCAGCCCCAGCATTTT,TRBV27,.,TRBJ1-5,many